The present T cell receptor beta chain was sequenced within a study of regulatory T cells in long-lasting Graves disease (dated by TCRdb to the early 2020s). Background on the whole study: Newly diagnosed Graves' disease patients had taken antithyroid drugs for less than 3 months. This study used TCR sequencing and RNA sequencing of peripheral blood to compare persistent Graves' disease patients against newly diagnosed Graves' disease patients. The study was conducted in China and was registered as a clinical trial. A total of roughly 35 samples underwent TCR sequencing: about 13 from persistent and approximately 20 from newly diagnosed Graves' disease patients.

This clonotype showed up many times. It lacks a known antigen. No much larger clone is present one base from it, and per-base qualities are unavailable. The library was prepared using multiplex PCR. Instrument used: Illumina HiSeq 4000. TCR beta libraries were built with iRepertoire HTBI primers and Arm-PCR amplification of CDR3 regions. PCR products were gel purified before sequencing. The original pipeline was this. Across samples, 55 to 80 TRBV and 12 to 15 TRBJ segments were identified and used for gene usage analysis of CDR3 amino acid clonotypes. COPE and FqMerger were used to merge the filtered high-quality paired reads into contigs. BLAST was used to align contigs to IMGT TRBV, TRBD and TRBJ reference genes, and CDR3 was defined according to IMGT. Any clonotype with a frequency above 0.1% was counted as a highly expanded clone. Shannon entropy served as the measure of repertoire diversity, while the Gini coefficient captured V-J evenness. A clonotype found in more than one individual was treated as public. The raw public reads went through TCRdb reprocessing: fastp at Q25, MiXCR clone calling, in-frame beta chains kept. Entries that share a CDR3 protein sequence are merged under the most common genes and DNA. For this entry, the V and J calls and clone size follow TCRdb and not the study's own pipeline. The sample contains some 330,000 distinct CDR3 sequences, approximately 12% of them found a single time. The ten largest make up approximately 17% of the sample.

General study outcomes and caveats: Only peripheral blood was studied, because thyroid tissue, the primary lesion, was inaccessible. A larger number of public clonotypes was shared among persistent patients (fewer than 3,000) than among newly diagnosed patients (around 970). As a limitation, the authors acknowledged that the small sample size may reduce accuracy. TRBV28, TRBJ1-2 and TRBJ2-5 were preferentially used in persistent disease, while TRBV20-1 and TRBJ2-1 were favored in newly diagnosed disease. Persistent Graves' disease patients showed lower TCR Shannon entropy and fewer highly expanded clones than newly diagnosed patients, suggesting clonal expansion. Sequencing and analysis were restricted to the TCR beta chain.

The time point label, read with the paper, signifies: newly diagnosed GD, antithyroid drugs for less than 3 months. For both TCR sequencing and RNA sequencing, RNA was extracted from PBMCs using TRIzol. Graves' disease was diagnosed according to American Thyroid Association guidelines. Patients were recruited from an endocrinology department in Xi'an, China. Each patient gave 9 to 10 milliliters of peripheral blood, collected in an EDTA anticoagulant tube. Ficoll Paque Plus density gradient separation was used to isolate PBMCs, and no further T cell sorting was done. RNA quality was checked with an Agilent 2100 Bioanalyzer and agarose gel, and concentration with a NanoDrop 2000. The CDR3 spans 17 residues, from the cysteine through the phenylalanine. The only DNA kept is the CDR3, 51 bases in frame from the first base. Germline trimming: 4 bases from V, 4 bases from J; junction bases outside gene matches: 15.

These sequences were also reported in another study, on T cells in Graves' hyperthyroidism and ophthalmopathy. The other study reports the following: Stable Graves' hyperthyroidism was defined as the absence of progression to ophthalmopathy over 18 months of follow-up. Hyperthyroidism patients were newly diagnosed, with disease duration under 2 months, and aged 18 to 65 years. Exclusion was applied to patients with uncontrolled infections, other autoimmune diseases, pregnancy or lactation. Diagnoses relied on clinical symptoms, serum thyroxine and TRAb, thyroid ultrasound and orbital computed tomography. For the first round of RT-PCR on the TCR CDR3, the HTBI primer set was used together with the Qiagen OneStep RT-PCR kit. Most expanded thyroid clonotypes (frequency above 0.001) were also detected in blood, a finding suggesting that blood repertoires may reflect thyroid immune responses. Ophthalmopathy was separated from stable hyperthyroidism by a 13 V-J signature model, with just over 85% sensitivity and around 81% specificity obtained in cross-validation and 80%/75% obtained in testing. In validation, the model predicted progression to ophthalmopathy a median of about 6.5 months before onset, with approximately 71% sensitivity and roughly 79% specificity. A discovery cohort of roughly 100 patients, roughly 40 with Graves' ophthalmopathy and approximately 60 with stable Graves' hyperthyroidism, was used to find distinguishing TCR V-J signatures. Prospective prediction of ophthalmopathy was tested in an independent validation cohort of 18 to 20 hyperthyroidism patients and 15 to 17 patients who later progressed to ophthalmopathy. The 100 discovery patients were randomly split 7:3 into training and test sets. In addition, the study compared T-cell repertoires in thyroid tissue and in blood from several Graves' hyperthyroidism patients. After sampling, hyperthyroidism patients received methimazole starting at 30 mg daily, and ophthalmopathy patients received high-dose intravenous methylprednisolone. A second multiplex PCR round built the libraries, followed by size selection and purification. Sequencing of the libraries was done on an Illumina HiSeq2000 using paired-end 100 bp reads. SOAPnuke was used to process the raw data, removing reads that contained adapters or uncalled bases, had a mean Phred below 15, or lacked an exact match to the constant primer or identifier. COPE v1.2.5 was used to merge high-quality paired reads, and clonotypes were defined as unique nucleotide sequences. Clonotypes were aligned to IMGT TRBV, TRBD and TRBJ reference segments using MiTCR v1.1. Only V-J combinations with frequency above 0.0001, covering 99% to 99.2% of repertoires, were analysed. A TCS score was defined as the ratio between F50 (clonal expansion) and ExV (chaos), using BLOSUM62-based TCRdist between CDR3 peptides within each V-J. Welch's t-statistics and random forest reduced roughly 540 V-J features to roughly 13, which were used in a naive Bayes classifier (R e1071). No statistical method was used to set the sample size in advance, and investigators knew the group allocation. According to the paper, TCR Vbeta CDR3 sequencing was carried out on some 140 peripheral blood samples, which came from 40 to 45 ophthalmopathy, approximately 72 hyperthyroidism and roughly 17 progressor patients.

The sample in question was peripheral blood mononuclear cells (PBMCs), obtained at new diagnosis, from a patient treated with antithyroid drugs. The chain joins TRBV12-3 or TRBV12-4 to TRBJ2-5; 7 central bases correspond to TRBD2. The sequence was collected from a woman aged 18-29 years with Graves disease. Donor details come from another sample of the same person, matched by shared clones. The sequenced DNA: TGTGCCAGCAGTTGGCGGGGTGGAGATCGCGGGGGAGAGACCCAGTACTTC. The encoded protein is CASSWRGGDRGGETQYF.